This TCR beta chain was sequenced during a study of early T cells in non-severe SARS-CoV-2 infection listed by TCRdb under 2021. About the study as a whole: Bulk RNA from unsorted whole blood was used for TCR sequencing, so alpha and beta chains could not be paired. Points the paper makes about the study in general: VDJdb matching was skewed toward anti-spike CD8 responses and likely underestimated virus-specific expansions, missing private and CD4 specificities.

A case-control design nested within a healthcare worker cohort in London, UK, was used, with weekly nasopharyngeal swab PCR tests and blood sampling performed. Healthcare workers were enrolled in the week of the UK lockdown, from 23 to 31 March 2020, and were followed every week for up to roughly 15 weeks. The library was obtained by 5' RACE. Sequencing was carried out with a NextSeq 500. Unique molecular identifiers were attached to individual cDNA molecules in the TCR library protocol so that sequencing error and PCR bias could be corrected. TCR alpha and beta chains were both sequenced, and the abundances of alpha and beta sequences in each sample were closely correlated with each other. The study's own analysis went as follows. V gene, J gene and CDR3 annotation of TCR sequences was performed with Decombinator V4. Expanded TCRs were defined as changing significantly between any two time points under a Poisson model with p below 0.0001. TCR abundances were normalised to the total number of TCRs sequenced in each sample and reported as counts per million. TRAV1-2 paired with TRAJ12, TRAJ20 or TRAJ33 defined MAIT TCRs, while TRAV10 paired with TRAJ18 defined iNKT TCRs. VDJdb, accessed 1 November 2021, was searched for CMV, EBV and SARS-CoV-2 annotated TCRs, excluding TCRs annotated for multiple antigens. Starting from the raw public reads, TCRdb applied fastp trimming at Q25, assembled clones with MiXCR and retained in-frame beta chains. Every CDR3 protein is listed once, alongside the most common genes and DNA of its rows. The V and J calls were determined by TCRdb, not by the authors. In all, the sample holds about 130,000 distinct CDR3 sequences, and 15% of those were seen once. Around a fifth of the sample is held by the ten biggest clonotypes.

This clonotype was detected only a few times. There is no known antigen for this receptor. No much larger clone exists at a distance of one base, and base qualities are not known. Via the germline V gene, CDR1 is KGHSH and CDR2 LQKENI. From the cysteine through the phenylalanine, the CDR3 covers 14 amino acids. The entry retains the CDR3 DNA only, 42 bases that are in frame from base 1. The V and J ends are trimmed by 1 base and 2 bases, leaving 8 bases between them. The sequenced material came from whole blood. This clonotype was obtained from an adult who was a healthcare worker with PCR-confirmed SARS-CoV-2 infection or an uninfected control (not recorded which). The chain was built from TRBV18 and TRBJ1-2; no D segment can be confidently identified. The DNA is TGTGCCAGCTCACCACAGGAGCCCAACTATGGCTACACCTTC. The translation is CASSPQEPNYGYTF.